This TCR beta chain was sequenced for a study of cytomegalovirus exposure and HLA in healthy donors. Findings and limits, study-wide: The study had only CMV serostatus as immune exposure information.

60 Vbeta and 13 Jbeta primers were used in PCR. The method was immunoSEQ multiplex PCR; TCRdb's version includes in-frame clones alone and lacks a portion of them. The sample lists 170,000 or so clones; more than 60% were seen once. Donors showed nominal health when sampled, although they likely had unrecorded immune exposures. The V end was cut by 0 bases, the J end by 10 bases, with 13 bases between. Germline V gene lookup returns CDR1 MNHEY and CDR2 SVGAGI. The CDR3 is 15 amino acids. About this clone: Its target is unknown.

Input material: PBMCs. The sequence derives from a woman under 40 in good health and CMV-seronegative. The chain recombines TRBV6-5 with TRBJ1-6, with D perhaps TRBD1 (5 bases). The DNA for the CDR3 is TGTGCCAGCAGTTACTCTGGGGAGGGGCGATCACCCCTCCACTTT. Protein sequence: CASSYSGEGRSPLHF.